These 21 T cell receptor beta chains were sequenced from one sample in a study of pediatric ulcerative colitis. Sequencing was performed with immunoSEQ multiplex PCR; in TCRdb, only in-frame clones are kept and a portion is missing. The sample gives more than 50,000 clones, around 80% of which show up once; around 5% is in the top ten. The sequencing input was blood. These receptors were obtained from a boy aged 5-17 years with moderate ulcerative colitis.

V and J are TRBV6-1 and TRBJ1-2; D unclear. Germline CDR1 reads MNHNS; CDR2 reads SASEGT. V was clipped by 4 bases and J by 2 bases, with 14 bases between them. The CDR3 covers 15 residues. CDR3: CASSVPGLGNYGYTF. The CDR3 DNA is TGTGCCAGCAGTGTACCAGGCCTTGGGAACTATGGCTACACCTTC.

This chain links TRBV30 with TRBJ1-1; D not certain. V lost 1 base and J 10 bases, leaving 7 bases between the germline ends. This CDR3 spans 10 amino acids. Germline assignment: CDR1 GTSNPN and CDR2 SVGIG (reference sequence). CDR3 region: CAWSEEVAFF. The CDR3 bases are TGTGCCTGGAGTGAAGAGGTAGCTTTCTTT. Filled out from reference TRBV30 and TRBJ1-1, the complete variable domain reads SQTIHQWPATLVQPVGSPLSLECTVEGTSNPNLYWYRQAAGRGLQLLFYSVGIGQISSEVPQNLSASRPQDRQFILSSKKLLLSDSGFYLCAWSEEVAFFGQGTRLTVV.

The V call is TRBV9, the J call TRBJ1-6; D unclear. CDR1 is SGDLS and CDR2 is YYNGEE in the germline V gene. The V and J ends lost 0 bases and 8 bases respectively, with 6 bases between them. The CDR3 runs to 13 residues. The CDR3 region is CASSVVADSPLHF. The CDR3 DNA reads as TGTGCCAGCAGCGTAGTGGCCGATTCACCCCTCCACTTT.

The chain carries TRBV6-5 and TRBJ2-7, with a weak D call TRBD2 (6 bases). This CDR3 has 12 residues. The V and J ends lost 4 bases and 2 bases respectively, with 6 bases between them. Germline-derived CDR1 and CDR2 are MNHEY and SVGAGI. The CDR3 nucleotides read TGTGCCAGCAGTTCGGGAGCCTACGAGCAGTACTTC. This sequence encodes CASSSGAYEQYF.

The rearrangement joins TRBV6-5 to TRBJ2-3; D is ambiguous. This CDR3 is 15 amino acids long. V shed 0 bases and J shed 0 bases, with 7 bases lying between them. The germline V gene has CDR1 MNHEY and CDR2 SVGAGI. For the CDR3, the DNA is TGTGCCAGCAGTTACTCGTCCGCTAGCACAGATACGCAGTATTTT. Protein sequence: CASSYSSASTDTQYF.

CDR3 amino acids: CASSQETGGWAQETQYF. As DNA, the CDR3 is TGCGCCAGCAGCCAGGAAACAGGGGGCTGGGCCCAAGAGACCCAGTACTTC. J is TRBJ2-5 and V is TRBV4-3, with 9 bases that match TRBD1. V dropped 3 bases and J dropped 1; count of bases not matched to a gene: 9. The CDR3 has 17 amino acids. CDR1 LGHNA and CDR2 YSLEER come from the germline V gene.

This clone was picked up a small number of times. V usage is TRBV5-1 and J usage is TRBJ1-1, with D unclear. Germline values: CDR1 SGHRS, CDR2 YFSETQ. Between the trimmed V and J ends, which lost 0 bases and 6 bases, there was a span of 9 bases. The CDR3 loop spans 13 amino acids. In DNA, the CDR3 is TGCGCCAGCAGCTTGGCCGGTAGCGCTGAAGCTTTCTTT. The encoded protein is CASSLAGSAEAFF. The full variable domain, rest sourced from reference TRBV5-1 and TRBJ1-1, is KAGVTQTPRYLIKTRGQQVTLSCSPISGHRSVSWYQQTPGQGLQFLFEYFSETQRNKGNFPGRFSGRQFSNSRSEMNVSTLELGDSALYLCASSLAGSAEAFFGQGTRLTVV.

The chain recombines TRBV28 with TRBJ2-7; TRBD1 aligns across 12 bases. The CDR3 length is 15 residues. V trimming: 5 bases; J trimming: 6 bases; junction bases outside the gene matches: 8. CDR1 and CDR2 from the germline V gene are MDHEN and SYDVKM. The CDR3 DNA reads as TGTGCCAGCAGTCCTCCGGGACAGGGGGCTGGCGAGCAGTACTTC. The encoded protein is CASSPPGQGAGEQYF.

The chain carries TRBV6-5 and TRBJ1-2; 7 nucleotides match TRBD1. This CDR3 comprises 13 residues. With V trimmed by 6 bases and J by 4 bases, 5 bases remained unmatched. Germline CDR1 reads MNHEY; CDR2 reads SVGAGI. Here the CDR3 reads CASSRGQAYGYTF. For the CDR3, the DNA is TGTGCCAGCAGCCGTGGACAGGCCTATGGCTACACCTTC.

The V call is TRBV7-9, the J call TRBJ2-3; no reliable D call. The V end lost 1 base, the J end lost 5 bases, and 4 bases lay between the germline ends. This CDR3 region has 12 residues. Germline CDR1 SEHNR, CDR2 FQNEAQ (reference sequence). DNA of the CDR3: TGTGCCAGCAGCTTAGAGGGAGATACGCAGTATTTT. It translates to CASSLEGDTQYF.

The V call is TRBV7-2, the J call TRBJ2-5; 14 bases match TRBD2. This CDR3 is 16 amino acids long. The germline CDR1 and CDR2 sequences are SGHTA and FQGNSA. J gave up 4 bases and V 5 bases, and 6 bases lay outside the gene matches. The CDR3 sequence: CASSPGLAGGPETQYF. The CDR3 nucleotides read TGTGCCAGCAGCCCTGGACTAGCGGGGGGACCAGAGACCCAGTACTTC.

The rearrangement joins TRBV6-4 to TRBJ2-2; D ambiguous. The CDR3 totals 13 residues. V lost 0 bases to trimming and J lost 5 bases, with 4 bases between them. CDR1 and CDR2 from the germline V gene are MRHNA and SNTAGT. DNA for the CDR3: TGTGCCAGCAGTGACTCGGAGACCGGGGAGCTGTTTTTT. Its protein is CASSDSETGELFF.

The chain is built from TRBV11-2 and TRBJ2-7, with a possible D match to TRBD2 (6 bases). This CDR3 comprises 16 residues. Germline V lookup: CDR1 SGHAT, CDR2 FQNNGV. V was shortened by 5 bases and J by 1 base, with 18 bases between the two germline ends. Here the CDR3 reads CASSPLARERSYEQYF. As DNA, the CDR3 is TGTGCCAGCAGCCCACTCGCCCGGGAGAGATCCTACGAGCAGTACTTC.

CDR3 region: CASSRQDGAYEQYF. In nucleotides, the CDR3 is TGTGCCAGCAGCCGCCAGGACGGGGCCTACGAGCAGTACTTC. V usage is TRBV7-3 and J usage is TRBJ2-7; TRBD2 might be the D (5 bases). The CDR3 length is 14 residues. The ends were cut back, 5 bases at V and 2 bases at J, with 13 bases in the middle. Per the germline V gene, CDR1 is SGHTA and CDR2 is FQGTGA.

The chain recombines TRBV19 with TRBJ1-1, with a possible D match to TRBD1 (6 bases). V shed 8 bases and J shed 5 bases, with 12 bases lying between them. This CDR3 comprises 12 residues. Germline-derived CDR1 and CDR2 are LNHDA and SQIVND (reference sequence). For the CDR3, the DNA is TGTGCCAGTTGCAGGGGTAGGACTGAAGCTTTCTTT. This sequence encodes CASCRGRTEAFF.

The rearrangement uses TRBV6-5 and TRBJ2-5; D call uncertain. Trimming removed 5 bases at V and 4 bases at J, with 8 bases between. CDR3 length: 12 amino acids. Germline V gene lookup returns CDR1 MNHEY and CDR2 SVGAGI. The CDR3 loop is CASSPERETQYF. CDR3 nucleotides: TGTGCCAGCAGTCCTGAGAGAGAGACCCAGTACTTC.

V and J are TRBV4-1 and TRBJ2-5, with 13 bases that match TRBD2. Germline loops: CDR1 MGHRA, CDR2 YSYEKL. The CDR3 sequence is 19 residues long. V was clipped by 0 bases and J by 1 base; unmatched bases: 8. In DNA, the CDR3 is TGCGCCAGCAGCCAAGACAGGACTAGCGGGAGAGTGTTCCAAGAGACCCAGTACTTC. Protein product: CASSQDRTSGRVFQETQYF.

This chain uses TRBV6-5 with TRBJ1-1; 7 positions agree with TRBD1. The CDR3 covers 14 residues. V was pared by 2 bases and J by 3 bases, with 3 bases of the junction left unmatched. Germline V gene data show CDR1 as MNHEY and CDR2 as SVGAGI. The CDR3 sequence is CASSYQGGHTEAFF. Here the CDR3 DNA reads TGTGCCAGCAGTTACCAGGGGGGACACACTGAAGCTTTCTTT.

J is TRBJ1-1 and V is TRBV5-4, with 9 bases lining up with TRBD1. V shed 3 bases and J 0 bases; nucleotides not matched to a gene: 9. CDR1 is SGHNT, CDR2 YYREEE, per germline (reference sequence). CDR3 length equals 17 residues. CDR3 in amino acids: CASSSGQGHFMNTEAFF. DNA of the CDR3: TGTGCCAGCAGCTCGGGACAGGGCCATTTCATGAACACTGAAGCTTTCTTT.

The V gene is TRBV9, the J gene TRBJ1-3, with 9 bases that match TRBD1. The CDR3 totals 19 residues. After removal of 3 bases from V and 0 bases from J, the junction contained 13 bases not matched to a gene. Per germline, CDR1 SGDLS and CDR2 YYNGEE. The CDR3 region has the DNA TGTGCCAGCAGCGGGGACAGGGTTACCGTCGGTGGCTCTGGAAACACCATATATTTT. Translation: CASSGDRVTVGGSGNTIYF.

This chain connects TRBV28 to TRBJ2-7, with 7 bases fitting TRBD2. The CDR3 runs 12 residues. CDR1 is MDHEN, CDR2 SYDVKM, per germline. J was trimmed by 5 bases and V by 9 bases; bases with no gene match: 7. The CDR3 region is CASRERGDEQYF. The CDR3 DNA sequence: TGTGCCAGTCGGGAACGGGGGGACGAGCAGTACTTC.